This TCR beta chain was observed in a study of cytomegalovirus exposure and HLA in healthy donors. Findings of the study overall: An analysis done earlier found most TCR beta V segments productive about 87% or about 30% of the time. Later analysis found that TCR beta chains associated with HLA were more clonally expanded than other, equally common chains. The study designated fewer than 200 TCR beta chains cytomegalovirus-associated.

The PCR made use of 60 Vbeta and 13 Jbeta primers. Profiled with immunoSEQ multiplex PCR; TCRdb holds only in-frame clones, not every one. The table has around 130,000 clones, approximately 80% seen once. Unrecorded immune exposure was likely among donors, who were nominally healthy when sampled. As regards this clone: Its target is unknown.

Trimming at V came to 6 bases and at J to 3 bases, leaving 7 bases not matched to a gene. The length of the CDR3 is 16 residues. Germline assignment: CDR1 SNHLY and CDR2 FYNNEI. The TCR comes from a woman aged 18-29 years in good health and CMV-seronegative. The sequencing input was PBMCs. The V gene is TRBV2, the J gene TRBJ1-5, with 11 bases lining up with TRBD1. CDR3 loop: CASSGQGAWDNQPQHF. CDR3 coding DNA: TGTGCCAGCAGCGGACAGGGGGCCTGGGACAATCAGCCCCAGCATTTT.